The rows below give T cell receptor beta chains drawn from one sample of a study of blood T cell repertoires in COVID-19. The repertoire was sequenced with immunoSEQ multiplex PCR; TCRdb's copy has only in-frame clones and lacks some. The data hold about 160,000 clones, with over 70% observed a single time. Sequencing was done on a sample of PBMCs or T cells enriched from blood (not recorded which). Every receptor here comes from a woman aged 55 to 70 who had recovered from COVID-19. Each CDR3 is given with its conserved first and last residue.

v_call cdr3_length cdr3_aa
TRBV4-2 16 CASSPNRDLNKRELFF
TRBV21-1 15 CASPQNLTSTDTQYF
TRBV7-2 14 CASSVSGGVYEQYF
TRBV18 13 CASSPLTGREQFF
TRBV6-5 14 CASKNGGPEDTQYF
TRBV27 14 CASSRDSGANVLTF
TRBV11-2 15 CASSLDLAATDTQYF
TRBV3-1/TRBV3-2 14 CASSPTGLRTEAFF
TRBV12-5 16 CASGLPTGGVTGELFF
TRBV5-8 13 CASPRQGAKGYTF
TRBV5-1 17 CASRFSSPQGPNSPLHF
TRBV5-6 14 CASSLAPGTDTQYF
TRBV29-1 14 CSVGGTGSNYGYTF
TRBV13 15 CASSSRDRGGHTQYF
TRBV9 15 CASSANNYRQETQYF
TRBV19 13 CASRDRSSYEQYF
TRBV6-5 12 CASSRTGTEAFF
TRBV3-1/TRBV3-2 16 CASSQEVGRGNYGYTF
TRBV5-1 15 CASSSGQGALGEQFF
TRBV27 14 CASSLSRVGQPQHF
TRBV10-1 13 CASSALSTDTQYF
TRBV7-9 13 CASSLYRAAEAFF